The text below deals with one T cell receptor beta chain. The entry originates in a study of blood T cell repertoires in COVID-19. Study at large: Samples representing acute and convalescent COVID-19 were sourced from the United States, Italy and Spain. In each case, the material was cDNA or gDNA derived from T cells, B-cell-depleted T cells, or PBMCs.

As processed by the authors: Estimates of nucleated cell counts were drawn from the amplification of reference gene primers. Here immunoSEQ multiplex PCR was the method, and the copy in TCRdb shows in-frame clones only, minus some. D and trimming come from the DNA, and the V and J calls and clone size come from that table. Of over 25,000 clones listed, more than 70% were seen once; the top ten hold roughly an eighth. The CDR3 runs 12 residues. In germline, CDR1 is SGHTA, CDR2 FQGNSA. V was clipped by 1 base and J by 7 bases, with 7 bases between them. This sequence was found in a human donor with active COVID-19. The donor label of this sample is uncertain. The chain combines TRBV7-2 with TRBJ1-2; no clear D gene. Sample: peripheral blood. The CDR3 sequence is CASSLELGGYTF. CDR3 coding DNA: TGTGCCAGCAGCTTAGAGCTCGGTGGCTACACCTTC.